This entry describes one T cell receptor beta chain. The target antigen is unknown. The source of the sample is a study of T cell responses to AZD1222 COVID-19 vaccine. Overall study findings and caveats: Seropositive status at baseline applied to only five or six AZD1222 recipients. Two AZD1222 administrations were followed by greater Spike-specific TCR breadth and depth. Close to half of spike-specific TCRs reportedly recognize unmutated variant regions. Sampled repertoires all dated from after the peak T cell response.

Only in-frame clones appear in the TCRdb table, and some are missing; sequencing was by immunoSEQ multiplex PCR. The sample has approximately 110,000 clones, approximately 90% seen once. Germline CDR1 reads LGHDT; CDR2 reads YNNKEL (reference sequence). The CDR3 consists of 14 residues. Trimming removed 4 bases from V and 5 bases from J, with 12 bases in between. V and J are TRBV3-1 (or the pseudogene TRBV3-2) and TRBJ1-5, with D perhaps matching TRBD1 (6 bases). This clonotype originated in an adult who received the AZD1222 COVID-19 vaccine. The sample was peripheral blood, taken 28 days after the second AZD1222 dose. The CDR3 loop reads CASSPNPGDQPQHF. The CDR3 coding sequence is TGTGCCAGCAGCCCGAATCCAGGGGATCAGCCCCAGCATTTT.